Listed below are T cell receptor beta chains from one sample, sequenced in a study of blood T cell repertoires in COVID-19. Measured with immunoSEQ multiplex PCR; TCRdb has only the in-frame clones, and not every one. The data contain tens of thousands of clones, 65% to 80% of them singletons. Sequenced: peripheral blood. The origin of the receptors is a human donor in a cohort sampled during active COVID-19. CDR3s include the opening cysteine and the closing phenylalanine or tryptophan. D genes are given only for firm matches. Size tells how often a clone was seen (once, few, many) or the class of an expanded clone, and some rows leave it out.

d_call	v_call	clone_size	j_call	cdr3_nt	cdr3_aa
TRBD1	TRBV10-3	.	TRBJ2-5	TGTGCCATCAGTGTTGGACAGGGTGAAGAGACCCAGTACTTC	CAISVGQGEETQYF
.	TRBV7-2	.	TRBJ2-5	TGTGCCAGCAGCTTGGGGGGGGCCAGTATGGAGACCCAGTACTTC	CASSLGGASMETQYF
.	TRBV29-1	.	TRBJ2-5	TGCAGCGTTCCCAGGGGGGCTCAAGGAGAGACCCAGTACTTC	CSVPRGAQGETQYF
TRBD2	TRBV10-1	.	TRBJ2-3	TGCGCCAGCACCGGGGGGGGTGTTACAGATACGCAGTATTTT	CASTGGGVTDTQYF
TRBD2	TRBV4-1	.	TRBJ2-3	TGCGCCAGCAGCCAATCGCGACTAGCGTGGGAGGGAGATACGCAGTATTTT	CASSQSRLAWEGDTQYF
.	TRBV5-1	.	TRBJ2-1	TGCGCCAGCAGCTTGTACAGCTCCTACAATGAGCAGTTCTTC	CASSLYSSYNEQFF
.	TRBV5-1	.	TRBJ2-7	TGCGCCAGCAGCCCATATGACGGGAGTTACGAGCAGTACTTC	CASSPYDGSYEQYF
TRBD1	TRBV28	.	TRBJ1-3	TGTGCCAGCAGCCCCCCCGGGACAGGGAGAGACACCATATATTTT	CASSPPGTGRDTIYF
.	TRBV12-3/TRBV12-4	.	TRBJ1-2	TGTGCCAGCAGTTTATCCGAGGGTGGCTACACCTTC	CASSLSEGGYTF
.	TRBV5-1	few	TRBJ2-1	TGCGCCAGCAGCTTGGCGGGGGAGGAGCAGTTCTTC	CASSLAGEEQFF
.	TRBV18	few	TRBJ1-6	TGTGCCAGCTCAGACTCTAGGAGTTCACCCCTCCACTTT	CASSDSRSSPLHF
.	TRBV4-3	.	TRBJ1-5	TGCGCCAGCAGCCAAGGACACAGCAATCAGCCCCAGCATTTT	CASSQGHSNQPQHF
.	TRBV9	.	TRBJ1-1	TGTGCCAGCAGCGTAGGACCAGCGATGAACACTGAAGCTTTCTTT	CASSVGPAMNTEAFF
.	TRBV7-9	.	TRBJ1-1	TGTGCCAGCAGCTCAAACCTGGGAGTGAACACTGAAGCTTTCTTT	CASSSNLGVNTEAFF
TRBD1	TRBV6-6	.	TRBJ1-6	TGTGCCAGCAGTTACTCGACGGACAGGGATTCACCCCTCCACTTT	CASSYSTDRDSPLHF